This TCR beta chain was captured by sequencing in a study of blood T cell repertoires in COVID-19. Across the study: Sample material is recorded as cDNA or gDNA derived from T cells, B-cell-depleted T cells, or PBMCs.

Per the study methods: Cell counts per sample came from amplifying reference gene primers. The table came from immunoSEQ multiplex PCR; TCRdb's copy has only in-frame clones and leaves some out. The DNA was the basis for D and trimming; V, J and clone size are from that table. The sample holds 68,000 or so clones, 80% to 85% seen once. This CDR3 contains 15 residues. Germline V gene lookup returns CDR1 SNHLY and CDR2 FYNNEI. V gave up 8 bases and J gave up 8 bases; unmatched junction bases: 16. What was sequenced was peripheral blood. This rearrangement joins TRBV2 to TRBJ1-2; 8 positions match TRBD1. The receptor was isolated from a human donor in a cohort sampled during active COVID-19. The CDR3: CASFSGQGHSIGYTF. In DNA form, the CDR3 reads TGTGCCAGCTTTTCCGGACAGGGCCATAGTATAGGCTACACCTTC.